Listed here is a single T cell receptor beta chain. This sample stems from a study of shared clonotypes between healthy human individuals. Study details: The cohort had a couple of women and a few men, ages 18 to 49.

Tens of thousands of T cell genomes, or around 300 ng DNA, went into unsorted PBMC replicate PCRs. The table came from immunoSEQ multiplex PCR; TCRdb's copy has only in-frame clones and leaves some out. The sample includes fewer than 600,000 clones, around 77% of them seen just once. The germline V gene encodes CDR1 LGHNT and CDR2 FRNRAP. Trimming removed 1 base from V and 4 bases from J, with 10 bases in between. This CDR3 comprises 15 residues. Free of recent acute infections or vaccinations, the donors were healthy HIV-negative adults. Everyone who donated was a Caucasian adult who lived in Nashville, Tennessee.

The source is a woman aged 40 to 49 in good health. Some clones in this sample may be carry-over from other donors' samples. The chain couples TRBV12-5 to TRBJ2-2; D not resolved. Sequenced input: PBMCs. CDR3 amino acids: CASGLGQGGTGELFF. CDR3 nucleotides: TGTGCTAGTGGTTTGGGGCAAGGTGGCACCGGGGAGCTGTTTTTT.